This TCR beta chain stems from a study of T cell responses to AZD1222 COVID-19 vaccine. Study-wide results and limits: Donors were mostly white British, more females; clonal diversity possibly underestimated.

The CDR3 is made up of 13 amino acids. V was trimmed by 3 bases and J by 4 bases, leaving 9 bases between them. CDR1 is SNHLY, CDR2 FYNNEI, per germline. In regard to this clone: Antigen: not known.

Method: immunoSEQ multiplex PCR; TCRdb's copy keeps in-frame clones and lacks some. The sample has 150,000 to 200,000 clones, about 91% seen once; the top ten hold 1% to 1.5%. This receptor was taken from an adult who received the AZD1222 COVID-19 vaccine. The chain couples TRBV2 to TRBJ1-2; possibly TRBD1 for D (6 bases). This specimen was peripheral blood, taken 28 days after the second AZD1222 dose. CDR3: CASSDRGVYGYTF. For the CDR3, the DNA is TGTGCCAGCAGTGACAGGGGAGTCTATGGCTACACCTTC.